The T cell receptor (beta chain) described here comes from a study of shared clonotypes between healthy human individuals. Study at large: Each donor contributed plates that comprised three CD4 naive, three CD4 memory, two CD8 naive and one CD8 memory.

Study-level findings and limits: Investigators expected sequencing depth to affect clonotype sharing among donors.

Worth noting for this clone: Its antigen is currently unknown.

Assay: immunoSEQ multiplex PCR; the TCRdb copy retains only in-frame clones and omits some. The profile shows roughly 2 million clones, about 94% of them singletons. The healthy adult donors were HIV-negative and reported no recent acute infections or vaccinations. Division of CD4+ cells produced a CD45RA+ naive subset and a CD45RA-negative memory subset. Germline CDR1 and CDR2: SNHLY and FYNNEI. V was clipped by 4 bases and J by 6 bases; unmatched bases: 7. CDR3 length equals 15 residues. The origin of this receptor is a man aged 18 to 35 in good health. Sequencing was done on a sample of naive CD4+ T cells sorted from blood. The subset: CD45RA+ positively selected. V usage is TRBV2 and J usage is TRBJ1-5; 9 nucleotides line up with TRBD1. The CDR3 region is CASSAGQGTGQPQHF. The CDR3 region has the DNA TGTGCCAGCAGTGCTGGACAGGGGACGGGTCAGCCCCAGCATTTT.